Detailed here is one TCR beta chain. Its antigen is as yet unknown. This sample stems from a study of T cells in localized non-small cell lung cancer. The data were produced by immunoSEQ multiplex PCR, yet TCRdb's version contains in-frame clones alone and is incomplete. The data show around 70,000 clones, about 81% seen once. Whole-study findings and limits: The tumor had only one region sequenced, so heterogeneity remains possible.

This sample comprised peripheral blood, obtained before any cancer treatment. The sequence was obtained from a female donor at least 60 years old with stage I lung adenocarcinoma.

This CDR3 is CASSLTAGAGANVLTF. CDR3 nucleotides: TGCGCCAGCAGCTTAACAGCGGGAGCTGGGGCCAACGTCCTGACTTTC. The chain combines TRBV5-1 with TRBJ2-6, with 8 bases that match TRBD2. CDR3 length: 16 residues. Losses at the gene ends were 2 bases for V and 2 bases for J; bases not matched to a gene: 3. Per germline, CDR1 SGHRS and CDR2 YFSETQ.